These 12 T cell receptor beta chains originate from one sample sequenced in a study of T cell repertoires in cytomegalovirus infection. TCRdb independently ran MiXCR on the reads; one entry per CDR3 protein. The sample shows some 110,000 distinct CDR3 sequences, around 32% of them seen only once. Their recognized antigens are unknown. Specimen: CD8+ T cells from cultured PBMCs, collected from culture after CMV antigen stimulation. The source of these receptors is a human donor in good health (CMV status not recorded). Some clones in this sample may be carry-over from other donors' samples.

The rearrangement joins TRBV7-9 to TRBJ1-3; D is unclear. Germline values: CDR1 SEHNR, CDR2 FQNEAQ (reference sequence). Trimming cost V 4 bases and J 1 base, with 8 bases left between them. The CDR3 runs to 14 residues. The CDR3 protein is CASSWTGSGNTIYF. The CDR3 DNA sequence: TGTGCCAGCAGCTGGACGGGATCTGGAAACACCATATATTTT.

There are many counts of this clonotype. The J gene is TRBJ2-7, the V gene TRBV7-2; possible D gene TRBD2, 5 bases. CDR1 is SGHTA, CDR2 FQGNSA, per germline. The CDR3 totals 14 residues. Trimming cost V 1 base and J 2 bases, with 9 bases left between them. CDR3 coding DNA: TGTGCCAGCAGCTTAGTCCCGGGGACCTACGAGCAGTACTTC. It is translated as CASSLVPGTYEQYF.

The chain combines TRBV27 with TRBJ1-1, with TRBD1 matching over 7 bases. V trimming: 5 bases; J trimming: 3 bases; junction bases outside the gene matches: 9. CDR1 and CDR2 from the germline V gene are MNHEY and SMNVEV (reference sequence). CDR3 length equals 15 residues. The CDR3 DNA sequence: TGTGCCAGCAGTCCCCTTACAGGGGTAGACACTGAAGCTTTCTTT. This gives the protein CASSPLTGVDTEAFF.

This clonotype has only a few counts. The rearrangement uses TRBV7-3 and TRBJ2-3; D possibly matches TRBD1 or TRBD2 (6 bases each). The CDR3 loop spans 17 amino acids. The germline V gene has CDR1 SGHTA and CDR2 FQGTGA. V lost 4 bases and J 1 base, leaving 18 bases between the germline ends. The CDR3, as DNA: TGTGCCAGCAGCTCCACTTACAGGGACTCCGGCACAGATACGCAGTATTTT. Translation: CASSSTYRDSGTDTQYF.

This chain uses TRBV6-2 or TRBV6-3 with TRBJ2-3, with D tentatively TRBD1 (5 bases). Germline assignment: CDR1 MNHEY and CDR2 SVGEGT. The CDR3 totals 15 residues. Trimming removed 6 bases from V and 6 bases from J, with 19 bases in between. In DNA form, the CDR3 reads TGTGCCAGCAGCCCATTAGGGGCCGCCGGTGATACGCAGTATTTT. Protein sequence: CASSPLGAAGDTQYF.

The chain has TRBV7-9 and TRBJ1-1; D unresolved. Trimming pared 7 bases from V and 1 base from J, leaving 13 bases between. The CDR3 covers 14 residues. The germline V gene encodes CDR1 SEHNR and CDR2 FQNEAQ (reference sequence). The CDR3 protein is CASTLGGQNTEAFF. The CDR3 DNA is TGTGCCAGCACCCTGGGAGGGCAGAACACTGAAGCTTTCTTT.

V is TRBV4-1 and J is TRBJ2-7; TRBD2 agrees at 8 bases. The junction had 11 bases not matched to a gene; V was cut back by 0 bases and J by 4 bases. This CDR3 is built from 17 residues. Germline CDR1 and CDR2: MGHRA and YSYEKL. In DNA, the CDR3 is TGCGCCAGCAGCCAAGATCGTTCGGGGGGGCTTAGGTACGAGCAGTACTTC. It translates to CASSQDRSGGLRYEQYF.

This clonotype showed up many times. This chain joins TRBV7-2 and TRBJ1-6; no definite D call. This CDR3 has 15 amino acids. V was shortened by 4 bases and J by 2 bases, with 9 bases between the two germline ends. Per germline, CDR1 SGHTA and CDR2 FQGNSA. DNA for the CDR3: TGTGCCAGCAGCTATATAGGGCCCTATAATTCACCCCTCCACTTT. This gives the protein CASSYIGPYNSPLHF.

This clonotype showed up just a few times. The rearrangement links TRBV7-9 to TRBJ1-2, with D perhaps TRBD1 (5 bases). Trimming left V 8 bases short and J 0 bases short, with 13 bases between. The CDR3 spans 14 residues. Germline CDR1 SEHNR, CDR2 FQNEAQ (reference sequence). DNA of the CDR3: TGTGCCAGCTGGAGGGGTACCTCTAACTATGGCTACACCTTC. This gives the protein CASWRGTSNYGYTF.

The rearrangement uses TRBV2 and TRBJ1-2; possibly TRBD1 for D (5 bases). Looked up from germline, CDR1 is SNHLY and CDR2 is FYNNEI. The CDR3 extends over 14 amino acids. Trimming left V 3 bases short and J 3 bases short, with 11 bases between. CDR3: CASSDGGADYGYTF. The CDR3 DNA sequence: TGTGCCAGCAGTGACGGCGGGGCAGACTATGGCTACACCTTC.

This clonotype was seen at least ten times. V gene TRBV7-2 combines with J gene TRBJ2-5, with TRBD1 matching over 9 bases. The V and J ends lost 4 bases and 4 bases, in that order; junction bases with no gene match: 10. CDR1 is SGHTA, CDR2 FQGNSA, per germline. This CDR3 spans 16 amino acids. The CDR3 DNA sequence: TGTGCCAGCAGCTACCTAGGACAGGGGTCGGCAGAGACCCAGTACTTC. This sequence encodes CASSYLGQGSAETQYF.

The chain has TRBV19 and TRBJ1-1; tentative D call: TRBD1 (6 bases). V shed 8 bases and J shed 5 bases, with 12 bases lying between them. The CDR3 is 12 amino acids. Germline-derived CDR1 and CDR2 are LNHDA and SQIVND (reference sequence). The CDR3 DNA follows: TGTGCCAGTCAATGGGGGCTGACTGAAGCTTTCTTT. Protein: CASQWGLTEAFF.